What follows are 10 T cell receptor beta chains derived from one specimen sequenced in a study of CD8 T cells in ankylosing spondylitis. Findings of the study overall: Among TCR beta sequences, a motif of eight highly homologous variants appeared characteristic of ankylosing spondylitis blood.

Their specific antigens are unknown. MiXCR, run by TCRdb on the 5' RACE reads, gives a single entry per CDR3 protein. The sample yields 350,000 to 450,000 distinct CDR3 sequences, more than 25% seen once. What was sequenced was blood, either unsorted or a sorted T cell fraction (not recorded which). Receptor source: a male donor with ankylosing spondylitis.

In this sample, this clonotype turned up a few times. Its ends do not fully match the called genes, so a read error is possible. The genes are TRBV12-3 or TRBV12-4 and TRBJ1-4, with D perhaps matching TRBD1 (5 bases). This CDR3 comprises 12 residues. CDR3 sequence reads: CASSPRDGQTIF. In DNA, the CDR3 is TGTGCCAGCAGCCCCCGGGACGGCCAAACAATTTTT.

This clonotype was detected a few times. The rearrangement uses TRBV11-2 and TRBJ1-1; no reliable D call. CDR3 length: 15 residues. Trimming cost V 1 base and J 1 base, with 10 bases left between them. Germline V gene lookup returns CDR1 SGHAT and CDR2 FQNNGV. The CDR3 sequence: CASSLGPARNTEAFF. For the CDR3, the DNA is TGTGCCAGCAGCTTAGGCCCCGCCAGGAACACTGAAGCTTTCTTT.

This chain's CDR3 is CASIPTSGYNEQFF. The CDR3 nucleotides read TGCGCCAGTATCCCGACTAGCGGCTACAATGAGCAGTTCTTC. The rearrangement uses TRBV5-1 and TRBJ2-1; 9 nucleotides line up with TRBD2. Germline V CDR1 and CDR2: SGHRS, YFSETQ. Losses at the gene ends were 8 bases for V and 3 bases for J; bases not matched to a gene: 6. This CDR3 region has 14 residues.

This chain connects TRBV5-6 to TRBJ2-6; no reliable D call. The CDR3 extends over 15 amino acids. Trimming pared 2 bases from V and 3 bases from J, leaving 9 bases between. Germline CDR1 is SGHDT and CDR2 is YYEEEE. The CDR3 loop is CASSFAVYGANVLTF. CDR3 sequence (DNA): TGTGCCAGCAGCTTTGCGGTCTATGGGGCCAACGTCCTGACTTTC.

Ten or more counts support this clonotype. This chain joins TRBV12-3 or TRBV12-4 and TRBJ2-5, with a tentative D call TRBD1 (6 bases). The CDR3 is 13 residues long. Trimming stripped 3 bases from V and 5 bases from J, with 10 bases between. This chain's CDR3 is CASSFRGPETQYF. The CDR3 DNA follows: TGTGCCAGCAGTTTCAGGGGACCGGAGACCCAGTACTTC.

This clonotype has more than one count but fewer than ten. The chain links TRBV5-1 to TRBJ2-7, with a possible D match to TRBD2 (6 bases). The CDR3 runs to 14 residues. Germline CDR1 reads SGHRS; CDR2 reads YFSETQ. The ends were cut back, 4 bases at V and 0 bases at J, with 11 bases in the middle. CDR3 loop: CASSHSGASYEQYF. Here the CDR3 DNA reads TGCGCCAGCAGCCATAGCGGAGCCTCCTACGAGCAGTACTTC.

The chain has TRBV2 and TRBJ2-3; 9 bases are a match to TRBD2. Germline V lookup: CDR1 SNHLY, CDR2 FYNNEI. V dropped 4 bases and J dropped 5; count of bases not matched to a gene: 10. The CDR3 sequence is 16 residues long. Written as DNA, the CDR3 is TGTGCCAGCAGTGGGAGACTAGCGGAGGGGGGAGATACGCAGTATTTT. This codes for CASSGRLAEGGDTQYF. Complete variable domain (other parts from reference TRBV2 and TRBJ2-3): EPEVTQTPSHQVTQMGQEVILRCVPISNHLYFYWYRQILGQKVEFLVSFYNNEISEKSEIFDDQFSVERPDGSNFTLKIRSTKLEDSAMYFCASSGRLAEGGDTQYFGPGTRLTVL.

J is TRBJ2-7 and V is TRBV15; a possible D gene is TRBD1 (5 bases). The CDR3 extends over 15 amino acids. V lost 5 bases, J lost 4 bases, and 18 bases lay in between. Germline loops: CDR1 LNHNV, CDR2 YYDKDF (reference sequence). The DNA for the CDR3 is TGTGCCACCAGCCCCGGCGGACATGAAGGGTACGAGCAGTACGTC. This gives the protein CATSPGGHEGYEQYV.

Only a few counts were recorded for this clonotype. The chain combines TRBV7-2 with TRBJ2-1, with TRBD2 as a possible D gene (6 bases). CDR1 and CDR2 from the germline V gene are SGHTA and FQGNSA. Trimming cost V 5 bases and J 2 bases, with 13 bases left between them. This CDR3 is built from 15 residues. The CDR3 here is CASSPPAGTYNEQFF. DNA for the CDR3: TGTGCCAGCAGCCCACCGGCGGGGACCTACAATGAGCAGTTCTTC.

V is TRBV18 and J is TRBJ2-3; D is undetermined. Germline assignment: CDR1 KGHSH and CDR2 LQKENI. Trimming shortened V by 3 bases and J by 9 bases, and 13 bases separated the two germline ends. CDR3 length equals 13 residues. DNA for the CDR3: TGTGCCAGCTCACCGGGTGACTCTAGAACGCAGTATTTT. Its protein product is CASSPGDSRTQYF.